This T cell receptor (beta chain) was observed in a study of PD-L1 blockade in urothelial cancer. Study context: Males with bladder-origin urothelial cancer constituted about 90% of the 29 patients. Blood samples had a median of around 140,000 T cells, more than 65,000 unique TCRs, and clonality approximately 0.08. The authors examined blood 3 weeks (second dose) and 6 weeks after treatment start.

Time point specified: pretreatment peripheral blood. Measured with immunoSEQ multiplex PCR; TCRdb has only the in-frame clones, and not every one. The sample contains tens of thousands of clones, about 75% of which appear only once. Looked up from germline, CDR1 is SEHNR and CDR2 is FQNEAQ (reference sequence). Trimming took off 4 bases at V and 8 bases at J, with 11 bases between the two ends. The length of the CDR3 is 12 residues. Material: PBMCs, obtained around atezolizumab (anti-PD-L1) treatment. J is TRBJ1-2 and V is TRBV7-9, with no clear D. The TCR originated in a man between 65 and 85 years old with urothelial cancer. The CDR3 here is CASSSDGGGYTF. CDR3 DNA sequence: TGTGCCAGCAGCTCCGACGGCGGGGGCTACACCTTC. The full variable domain, with the rest looked up from reference TRBV7-9 and TRBJ1-2, is DTGVSQNPRHKITKRGQNVTFRCDPISEHNRLYWYRQTLGQGPEFLTYFQNEAQLEKSRLLSDRFSAERPKGSFSTLEIQRTEQGDSAMYLCASSSDGGGYTFGSGTRLTVV.